The sequence of this T cell receptor beta chain was determined in a study of blood T cell repertoires in COVID-19. Study information: Some COVID-19 samples were acute and others convalescent; all came from the United States, Italy and Spain. T cells, B-cell-depleted T cells, or PBMCs supplied cDNA or gDNA.

Germline lookup yields CDR1 ENHRY and CDR2 SYGVKD. This CDR3 has 14 residues. J lost 6 bases, V lost 8 bases, and 6 bases had no gene match. In the study's own analysis: Cell counts per sample came from amplifying reference gene primers. Clones were read by immunoSEQ multiplex PCR, and TCRdb kept only the in-frame ones, dropping some. Clone size and V and J calls were adopted from that table, with D and trimming inferred from the DNA. The sample includes 100,000 to 150,000 clones, 80% to 85% of them seen just once. The sequenced sample consisted of peripheral blood. The TCR sequence derives from a man between 60 and 70 years old with acute or convalescent COVID-19. The V call is TRBV10-3, the J call TRBJ2-3; 12 nucleotides align to TRBD2. The DNA for the CDR3 is TGTGCCATCGCGACTAGCGGGAGACGGGATACGCAGTATTTT. It specifies CAIATSGRRDTQYF.